A single sample is the source of the 17 T cell receptor beta chains below, sequenced in a study of early T cells in non-severe SARS-CoV-2 infection. A single record per CDR3 protein comes from TCRdb applying MiXCR to the 5' RACE reads. The table includes 84,000 or so distinct CDR3 sequences, around an eighth detected once. Material for sequencing was whole blood. These TCRs come from an adult who was a healthcare worker with PCR-confirmed SARS-CoV-2 infection or an uninfected control (not recorded which).

The rearrangement links TRBV10-2 to TRBJ2-2, with D uncertain. Germline assignment: CDR1 WSHSY and CDR2 SAAADI. CDR3 length: 11 residues. Trimming left V 6 bases short and J 4 bases short, with 3 bases between. The CDR3 nucleotides read TGCGCCAGCAGGTTCACCGGGGAGCTGTTTTTT. Its translation is CASRFTGELFF.

This clonotype has at least ten counts. The junction shows a germline mismatch at one end, possibly a read error. The V gene is TRBV12-3 or TRBV12-4, the J gene TRBJ1-1; D gene uncertain. This CDR3 is built from 11 residues. Here the CDR3 DNA reads TGTGCCAGCAGCTTAGGCACTGAAGCTTTCTTT. The encoded protein is CASSLGTEAFF.

In this sample, this clonotype turned up many times. CDR3 sequence: CASSQGFVSGNTIYF. The CDR3 coding sequence is TGTGCCAGCAGCCAGGGATTTGTCTCTGGAAACACCATATATTTT. The gene calls are TRBV9 and TRBJ1-3; possibly TRBD1 for D (5 bases). Trimming shortened V by 4 bases and J by 0 bases, and 11 bases separated the two germline ends. This CDR3 contains 15 residues. Germline CDR1 reads SGDLS; CDR2 reads YYNGEE.

This clonotype was seen only a few times. This chain joins TRBV2 and TRBJ2-1; TRBD2 matches 8 bases. This CDR3 contains 12 residues. V gave up 7 bases and J gave up 9 bases; unmatched junction bases: 5. Germline V gene sequence: CDR1 SNHLY, CDR2 FYNNEI. Here the CDR3 DNA reads TGTGCCAGCATCCGGGGGGGTAGTGAGCAGTTCTTC. Its translation: CASIRGGSEQFF. The variable domain in full, completed from reference TRBV2 and TRBJ2-1, reads EPEVTQTPSHQVTQMGQEVILRCVPISNHLYFYWYRQILGQKVEFLVSFYNNEISEKSEIFDDQFSVERPDGSNFTLKIRSTKLEDSAMYFCASIRGGSEQFFGPGTRLTVL.

This clonotype was counted a few times. The V and J genes are TRBV10-3 and TRBJ2-3; 7 bases line up with TRBD1. In germline, CDR1 is ENHRY, CDR2 SYGVKD. This CDR3 is built from 15 residues. The V gene end was trimmed by 5 bases and the J gene end by 0 bases; junction bases not matched to a gene: 5. The CDR3 DNA follows: TGTGCCATCAGTCTTCGACAGGGTAGCACAGATACGCAGTATTTT. Translating gives CAISLRQGSTDTQYF.

This clonotype occurred a few times. The chain has TRBV20-1 and TRBJ2-1; D is possibly TRBD2 (5 bases). The V gene's germline CDR1 is DFQATT and CDR2 SNEGSKA (reference sequence). V lost 1 base to trimming and J lost 10 bases, with 5 bases between them. The CDR3 is made up of 10 amino acids. The CDR3 bases are TGCAGTGCTAGAGGAGGGGAGCAGTTCTTC. This gives the protein CSARGGEQFF.

This sequence joins TRBV20-1 and TRBJ1-5, with a possible D match to TRBD1 (6 bases). Germline V gene sequence: CDR1 DFQATT, CDR2 SNEGSKA (reference sequence). The V end was cut by 6 bases, the J end by 2 bases, with 14 bases between. This CDR3 has 14 amino acids. CDR3: CSAIRGDGNQPQHF. The CDR3, as DNA: TGCAGTGCCATAAGGGGGGATGGCAATCAGCCCCAGCATTTT.

The V gene is TRBV4-1, the J gene TRBJ1-4, with 9 bases matching TRBD1. The CDR3 sequence is 18 residues long. Germline V CDR1 and CDR2: MGHRA, YSYEKL. V lost 4 bases to trimming and J lost 1 base; unmatched junction nucleotides: 10. The chain's CDR3 is CASSPSSPGQGTNEKLFF. Here the CDR3 DNA reads TGCGCCAGCAGCCCAAGCTCCCCGGGACAGGGAACTAATGAAAAACTGTTTTTT.

This clonotype was counted many times. This chain connects TRBV7-8 to TRBJ1-5, with unresolved D. The CDR3 length is 15 residues. Between the trimmed V and J ends, which lost 3 bases and 0 bases, there was a span of 9 bases. Germline V gives CDR1 SGHVS, CDR2 FQNEAQ. The CDR3 DNA sequence: TGTGCCAGCAGCTTGCGTCGAGGTAGCAATCAGCCCCAGCATTTT. This sequence encodes CASSLRRGSNQPQHF.

At least ten counts were recorded for this clonotype. This rearrangement joins TRBV20-1 to TRBJ2-7, with 7 nucleotides matching TRBD1. Germline V gives CDR1 DFQATT, CDR2 SNEGSKA (reference sequence). V was clipped by 4 bases and J by 3 bases; unmatched bases: 9. The CDR3 extends over 14 amino acids. CDR3 sequence (DNA): TGCAGTGCTAAGAGACAGGGAAACGACTACGAGCAGTACTTC. Translation gives CSAKRQGNDYEQYF.

This clonotype was recorded many times. The chain couples TRBV30 to TRBJ1-3; D is unresolved. With 1 base removed from V and 9 bases from J, the gap between germline ends came to 13 bases. Germline V gene lookup returns CDR1 GTSNPN and CDR2 SVGIG (reference sequence). The CDR3 runs 13 residues. The CDR3 bases are TGTGCCTGGAGTGGCGGCCCCCGAAGCACCATATATTTT. Protein: CAWSGGPRSTIYF.

This clonotype was found many times. The rearrangement uses TRBV3-1 and TRBJ1-2, with D possibly TRBD1 on 5 matching bases. The V end was cut by 1 base, the J end by 9 bases, with 12 bases between. CDR3 length: 13 amino acids. Germline V gene data show CDR1 as LGHDT and CDR2 as YNNKEL (reference sequence). The CDR3 reads CASSQGTRECYTF. Written as DNA, the CDR3 is TGTGCCAGCAGCCAAGGGACACGGGAATGCTACACCTTC.

The sample holds many counts of this clonotype. The chain links TRBV11-1 to TRBJ2-1; 14 bases align to TRBD2. With 5 bases clipped from V and 8 bases from J, the junction kept 5 bases outside the gene matches. Germline CDR1 and CDR2: SGHAT and FQDESV (reference sequence). The CDR3 contains 15 residues. The CDR3 region is CASSTGTSGGDEQFF. Here the CDR3 DNA reads TGTGCCAGCAGCACTGGGACTAGCGGGGGAGATGAGCAGTTCTTC.

This clonotype appeared many times. V usage is TRBV6-1 and J usage is TRBJ2-2; tentative D call: TRBD2 (6 bases). V was pared by 10 bases and J by 4 bases, with 19 bases between. CDR1 and CDR2 from the germline V gene are MNHNS and SASEGT. This CDR3 is built from 15 residues. The CDR3 region has the DNA TGTGCCACGTCAAGGGCGCTAGCGAGCACCGGGGAGCTGTTTTTT. As protein: CATSRALASTGELFF.

This clonotype turned up a few times. The rearrangement links TRBV25-1 to TRBJ2-7; D gene ambiguous. V was pared by 4 bases and J by 2 bases, with 6 bases between. The germline V gene has CDR1 MGHDK and CDR2 SYGVNS. CDR3 length equals 12 residues. The CDR3 region has the DNA TGTGCCAGCAGTGGCCTCGCCTACGAGCAGTACTTC. Amino acids: CASSGLAYEQYF.

This clonotype was seen only a few times. The chain is built from TRBV19 and TRBJ2-1; 8 nucleotides line up with TRBD1. J lost 6 bases, V lost 1 base, and 8 bases had no gene match. CDR3 size: 16 residues. Germline CDR1 reads LNHDA; CDR2 reads SQIVND (reference sequence). The CDR3 sequence is CASSIGSRTGRNEQFF. DNA for the CDR3: TGTGCCAGTAGTATAGGATCTCGGACAGGGCGCAATGAGCAGTTCTTC.

The chain joins TRBV19 to TRBJ2-7, with 7 nucleotides matching TRBD1. The V gene's germline CDR1 is LNHDA and CDR2 SQIVND (reference sequence). J lost 1 base, V lost 6 bases, and 6 bases had no gene match. The CDR3 is made up of 14 amino acids. The CDR3 reads CASRPGQRSYEQYF. CDR3 sequence (DNA): TGTGCCAGTAGGCCGGGACAGCGGTCCTACGAGCAGTACTTC.